The T cell receptor (beta chain) under discussion was sequenced for a study of cytomegalovirus exposure and HLA in healthy donors. This PCR relied on a set of 60 Vbeta primers and 13 Jbeta primers. This table comes from immunoSEQ multiplex PCR, and its TCRdb copy is limited to in-frame clones, with some not included. The sample includes 100,000 to 150,000 clones, about 80% seen only once; the top ten take 1%. In germline, CDR1 is MNHNY, CDR2 SVGAGI (reference sequence). Trimming cost V 5 bases and J 2 bases; bases outside gene matches: 2. CDR3 size: 14 residues. Source material: PBMCs. V gene TRBV6-6 combines with J gene TRBJ1-5; 8 bases line up with TRBD1. The sequence derives from a middle-aged man in good health and CMV-seronegative. The CDR3 is CASSDRGRNQPQHF. The CDR3 region has the DNA TGTGCCAGCAGTGACAGGGGCCGCAATCAGCCCCAGCATTTT.